Listed below are T cell receptor beta chains from one sample, sequenced in a study of response to subunit inactivated influenza vaccine. TCRdb reprocessed the RT-PCR reads via MiXCR and lists one record per CDR3 protein. The sample includes roughly 780,000 distinct CDR3 sequences, 15% to 20% of them seen just once. Sequenced material: PBMCs from blood, taken roughly 5 days after vaccination. These receptors were collected from a man in his fifties who received an inactivated influenza vaccine. Each CDR3 is given with its conserved first and last residue. A D gene is named only where the DNA matches it firmly. The size of a clone is reported for some rows only, either as once, few or many, or as a class for expanded clones.

d_call: NA; clone_size: NA; j_call: TRBJ2-3; cdr3_length: 15; v_call: TRBV6-5; cdr3_aa: CASSSDWDSTDTQYF; cdr3_nt: TGTGCCAGCAGTTCCGACTGGGACAGCACAGATACGCAGTATTTT
d_call: NA; clone_size: NA; j_call: TRBJ2-4; cdr3_length: 15; v_call: TRBV25-1; cdr3_aa: CASSGLGEVKNIQYF; cdr3_nt: TGTGCCAGCAGTGGGCTAGGGGAGGTCAAAAACATTCAGTACTTC
d_call: NA; clone_size: many; j_call: TRBJ2-2; cdr3_length: 19; v_call: TRBV18; cdr3_aa: CASSTSDIFIAPATGELFF; cdr3_nt: TGTGCCAGCTCAACATCTGACATTTTCATCGCCCCTGCGACCGGGGAGCTGTTTTTT
d_call: TRBD2; clone_size: many; j_call: TRBJ2-1; cdr3_length: 15; v_call: TRBV20-1; cdr3_aa: CSAPTSGSSYNEQFF; cdr3_nt: TGCAGTGCCCCGACTAGCGGGAGCTCCTACAATGAGCAGTTCTTC
d_call: NA; clone_size: many; j_call: TRBJ1-5; cdr3_length: 13; v_call: TRBV7-9; cdr3_aa: CASSFQGNQPQHF; cdr3_nt: TGTGCCAGCAGCTTTCAGGGAAATCAGCCCCAGCATTTT
d_call: NA; clone_size: few; j_call: TRBJ1-1; cdr3_length: 13; v_call: TRBV18; cdr3_aa: CASSVGEGTEAFF; cdr3_nt: TGTGCCAGCTCAGTAGGTGAGGGCACTGAAGCTTTCTTT
d_call: TRBD1; clone_size: NA; j_call: TRBJ1-1; cdr3_length: 14; v_call: TRBV5-1; cdr3_aa: CASSLGRQGAEAFF; cdr3_nt: TGCGCCAGCAGCTTGGGTAGACAGGGGGCCGAAGCTTTCTTT
d_call: TRBD1; clone_size: many; j_call: TRBJ1-1; cdr3_length: 14; v_call: TRBV12-3/TRBV12-4; cdr3_aa: CASRSGDRVTEAFF; cdr3_nt: TGTGCCAGCAGATCCGGAGACAGGGTCACTGAAGCTTTCTTT
d_call: NA; clone_size: NA; j_call: TRBJ2-7; cdr3_length: 14; v_call: TRBV12-3/TRBV12-4; cdr3_aa: CASSLESGAYEQYF; cdr3_nt: TGTGCCAGCAGTTTAGAATCAGGGGCCTACGAGCAGTACTTC
d_call: NA; clone_size: many; j_call: TRBJ2-1; cdr3_length: 15; v_call: TRBV12-3/TRBV12-4; cdr3_aa: CASSFLPGEYNEQFF; cdr3_nt: TGTGCCAGCAGTTTCCTTCCGGGGGAGTACAATGAGCAGTTCTTC
d_call: NA; clone_size: few; j_call: TRBJ2-7; cdr3_length: 13; v_call: TRBV18; cdr3_aa: CASSPSRNYEQYF; cdr3_nt: TGTGCCAGCTCACCAAGCAGAAACTACGAGCAGTACTTC
d_call: TRBD1; clone_size: NA; j_call: TRBJ2-7; cdr3_length: 14; v_call: TRBV12-3/TRBV12-4; cdr3_aa: CASSFAGGVYEQYF; cdr3_nt: TGTGCCAGCAGTTTCGCAGGGGGCGTCTACGAGCAGTACTTC
d_call: NA; clone_size: NA; j_call: TRBJ2-4; cdr3_length: 12; v_call: TRBV6-2/TRBV6-3; cdr3_aa: CASRDRKDIQYF; cdr3_nt: TGTGCCAGCAGAGACAGGAAGGACATTCAGTACTTC
d_call: NA; clone_size: few; j_call: TRBJ1-5; cdr3_length: 14; v_call: TRBV12-3/TRBV12-4; cdr3_aa: CASSFGLGAQPQHF; cdr3_nt: TGTGCCAGCAGTTTTGGTCTAGGGGCTCAGCCCCAGCATTTT
d_call: NA; clone_size: once; j_call: TRBJ1-6; cdr3_length: 13; v_call: TRBV30; cdr3_aa: CAWSVGGDSPLHF; cdr3_nt: TGTGCCTGGAGTGTTGGTGGGGATTCACCCCTCCACTTT
d_call: TRBD1; clone_size: NA; j_call: TRBJ1-4; cdr3_length: 20; v_call: TRBV11-2; cdr3_aa: CASSASNIIRGRATNEKLFF; cdr3_nt: TGTGCCAGCAGCGCATCGAACATTATCAGGGGGAGGGCAACTAATGAAAAACTGTTTTTT
d_call: NA; clone_size: NA; j_call: TRBJ1-1; cdr3_length: 14; v_call: TRBV6-2/TRBV6-3; cdr3_aa: CASSYMGGVTEAFF; cdr3_nt: TGTGCCAGCAGTTATATGGGGGGAGTCACTGAAGCTTTCTTT
d_call: TRBD1; clone_size: NA; j_call: TRBJ1-4; cdr3_length: 16; v_call: TRBV5-1; cdr3_aa: CASSLDAQGEHEKLFF; cdr3_nt: TGCGCCAGCAGCTTGGACGCACAGGGGGAGCATGAAAAACTGTTTTTT